This T cell receptor beta chain was sequenced for a study of T cells in Graves' hyperthyroidism and ophthalmopathy. Across the whole study: Upon initial diagnosis and before any treatment, peripheral blood was collected. General study results and limits: Ophthalmopathy cases were set apart from stable hyperthyroidism by a 13 V-J model. Blood held most thyroid clonotypes expanded above 0.001 frequency.

Germline V lookup: CDR1 MNHEY, CDR2 SVGAGI. The CDR3 sequence is 16 residues long. The V end lost 2 bases, the J end lost 4 bases, and 15 bases lay between the germline ends. Around 9.9 ml of fresh peripheral blood supplied the PBMCs. Remarks on this clonotype: The antigen is undetermined.

Amplified regions were TCR beta CDR3 sequences from RNA transcripts. First-round RT-PCR of the TCR CDR3 relied on the HTBI primer set. TCRdb re-derived calls from the multiplex PCR reads in MiXCR, one entry per CDR3 protein. Of approximately 490,000 distinct CDR3 sequences in the sample, 22% were seen once. The sample consisted of blood. The chain employs TRBV6-5 and TRBJ1-5; tentative D call: TRBD1 (6 bases). This clonotype was obtained from an older woman with Graves' ophthalmopathy. CDR3 coding DNA: TGTGCCAGCAGTTACAGGGGGGGAGTTGCAAATCAGCCCCAGCATTTT. Translation: CASSYRGGVANQPQHF.